The entry that follows covers one T cell receptor (beta chain) sequence. Its specificity is unknown. The germline gives CDR1 MNHNY, CDR2 SVGAGI (reference sequence). The length of the CDR3 is 15 residues. Trimming cost V 2 bases and J 0 bases; bases outside gene matches: 0. This entry belongs to a study of cytomegalovirus exposure and HLA in healthy donors. Findings and caveats of the study: Overall, around 160 TCR beta chains were annotated as cytomegalovirus-associated. Looking again later, the authors saw that most CMV-associated TCR beta chains seemed HLA-restricted. A highly shared variant cluster was judged a likely technical artifact.

The PCR ran on 60 Vbeta and 13 Jbeta primers. In the original processing: There were around 80 million unique TCR beta chains by a later count, and some 10 million of them were shared. The data were produced by immunoSEQ multiplex PCR, yet TCRdb's version contains in-frame clones alone and is incomplete. V and J calls and clone size are given by that table; D and trimming were obtained from the DNA. In all, the sample yields 100,000 to 150,000 clones. The sample comprised PBMCs. This receptor was taken from a man between 40 and 49 years old in good health and CMV-seronegative. The chain couples TRBV6-6 to TRBJ2-1, with TRBD2 matching over 8 bases. As DNA, the CDR3 is TGTGCCAGCAGTTACAGCGGGAGCTCCTACAATGAGCAGTTCTTC. Encoded protein: CASSYSGSSYNEQFF.